These T cell receptor beta chains were read from a single sample in a study of cytomegalovirus exposure and HLA in healthy donors. This table comes from immunoSEQ multiplex PCR, and its TCRdb copy is limited to in-frame clones, with some not included. Among about 120,000 clones listed, 80% were seen once. Material for sequencing was PBMCs. These receptors were taken from a female donor in good health and CMV-seropositive. Both conserved end residues are part of each CDR3. The order of the fields is CDR3 DNA, CDR3 protein, V gene, D gene, clone size, J gene. D genes are given only for firm matches. The size field is filled for only some rows; it gives once, few, many or a size class.

cdr3_nt: TGCGCCAGCAGCCGAATTGCCGGGACAGGGACGTCCGAGCAGTACTTC; cdr3_aa: CASSRIAGTGTSEQYF; v_call: TRBV4-1; d_call: TRBD1; clone_size: NA; j_call: TRBJ2-7
cdr3_nt: TGTGCCAGTAGTATATTCAGGGGACAGCCAACCACATATGGCTACACCTTC; cdr3_aa: CASSIFRGQPTTYGYTF; v_call: TRBV19; d_call: TRBD1; clone_size: once; j_call: TRBJ1-2
cdr3_nt: TGTGCCAGCAGACCCCAGCGGACTGGAAACACCATATATTTT; cdr3_aa: CASRPQRTGNTIYF; v_call: TRBV28; d_call: NA; clone_size: NA; j_call: TRBJ1-3
cdr3_nt: TGCGCCAGCAGTGACGGGACAGGGGGCCTGAATTCACCCCTCCACTTT; cdr3_aa: CASSDGTGGLNSPLHF; v_call: TRBV10-1; d_call: TRBD1; clone_size: NA; j_call: TRBJ1-6
cdr3_nt: TGTGCCAGCAGCTTTCGAAACGAAAGGGGTGGCTACACCTTC; cdr3_aa: CASSFRNERGGYTF; v_call: TRBV7-2; d_call: NA; clone_size: once; j_call: TRBJ1-2
cdr3_nt: TGTGCCAGCAGTGCAGGGCAGGCACCCCTCCACTTT; cdr3_aa: CASSAGQAPLHF; v_call: TRBV6-1; d_call: NA; clone_size: NA; j_call: TRBJ1-6
cdr3_nt: TGCGCCAGCAGCTTGGCCGGGTCCCCCGACGGAGAGACCCAGTACTTC; cdr3_aa: CASSLAGSPDGETQYF; v_call: TRBV5-1; d_call: NA; clone_size: NA; j_call: TRBJ2-5
cdr3_nt: TGTGCCACCCCAAATGAGGGGGCCACAGATACGCAGTATTTT; cdr3_aa: CATPNEGATDTQYF; v_call: TRBV2; d_call: TRBD1; clone_size: NA; j_call: TRBJ2-3
cdr3_nt: TGCGCCAGCAGCTTGACTAGCGGGGGCAGGGAGCTGTTTTTT; cdr3_aa: CASSLTSGGRELFF; v_call: TRBV5-1; d_call: TRBD2; clone_size: NA; j_call: TRBJ2-2
cdr3_nt: TGTGCCAGCAGTCCCCGACGGCGGGGCACAGATACGCAGTATTTT; cdr3_aa: CASSPRRRGTDTQYF; v_call: TRBV6-1; d_call: NA; clone_size: NA; j_call: TRBJ2-3
cdr3_nt: TGTGCCAGCAGTTTCCAGGGATTAGGAAATCAGCCCCAGCATTTT; cdr3_aa: CASSFQGLGNQPQHF; v_call: TRBV28; d_call: NA; clone_size: NA; j_call: TRBJ1-5
cdr3_nt: TGTGCCAGCAGCTGGACTAGCGGGGTGATTGCGCAGTATTTT; cdr3_aa: CASSWTSGVIAQYF; v_call: TRBV7-9; d_call: TRBD2; clone_size: NA; j_call: TRBJ2-3
cdr3_nt: TGCAGCGTTGCGACCGCAGGGGACATCTACAATGAGCAGTTCTTC; cdr3_aa: CSVATAGDIYNEQFF; v_call: TRBV29-1; d_call: NA; clone_size: NA; j_call: TRBJ2-1
cdr3_nt: TGTGCCAGCAGCAAAACAGGGGCAGGTAATGAAAAACTGTTTTTT; cdr3_aa: CASSKTGAGNEKLFF; v_call: TRBV9; d_call: TRBD1; clone_size: NA; j_call: TRBJ1-4
cdr3_nt: TGCGCCAGCAGCAAGACAGGGGGCGTAGGTGACACTGAAGCTTTCTTT; cdr3_aa: CASSKTGGVGDTEAFF; v_call: TRBV5-1; d_call: TRBD1; clone_size: NA; j_call: TRBJ1-1
cdr3_nt: TGTGCCAGCACCAGGGAAGGGTTCGAAGAGCAGTACTTC; cdr3_aa: CASTREGFEEQYF; v_call: TRBV5-4; d_call: NA; clone_size: few; j_call: TRBJ2-7
cdr3_nt: TGTGCCTGGAGTACGCTTCTAGGCAGTTTCAATGAGCAGTTCTTC; cdr3_aa: CAWSTLLGSFNEQFF; v_call: TRBV30; d_call: NA; clone_size: NA; j_call: TRBJ2-1
cdr3_nt: TGTGCCAGTAGTATATGGGGGGAGAGTGAGCAGTTCTTC; cdr3_aa: CASSIWGESEQFF; v_call: TRBV19; d_call: NA; clone_size: NA; j_call: TRBJ2-1
cdr3_nt: TGTGCCAGCAGCCAGGGGGCTACTCAGCCCCAGCATTTT; cdr3_aa: CASSQGATQPQHF; v_call: TRBV4-2; d_call: NA; clone_size: NA; j_call: TRBJ1-5
cdr3_nt: TGCGCCAGCAGCTTAGGGGCTAGCGGGGGAGGGGCAGATACGCAGTATTTT; cdr3_aa: CASSLGASGGGADTQYF; v_call: TRBV5-1; d_call: TRBD2; clone_size: NA; j_call: TRBJ2-3
cdr3_nt: TGTGCCAGCCCCCCATTAACAGGGGAGGCTGAAGCTTTCTTT; cdr3_aa: CASPPLTGEAEAFF; v_call: TRBV27; d_call: TRBD1; clone_size: NA; j_call: TRBJ1-1
cdr3_nt: TGTGCCAGCAGCTTAGTGTCCGGAGTAGTACACGAGCAGTACTTC; cdr3_aa: CASSLVSGVVHEQYF; v_call: TRBV7-9; d_call: NA; clone_size: few; j_call: TRBJ2-7